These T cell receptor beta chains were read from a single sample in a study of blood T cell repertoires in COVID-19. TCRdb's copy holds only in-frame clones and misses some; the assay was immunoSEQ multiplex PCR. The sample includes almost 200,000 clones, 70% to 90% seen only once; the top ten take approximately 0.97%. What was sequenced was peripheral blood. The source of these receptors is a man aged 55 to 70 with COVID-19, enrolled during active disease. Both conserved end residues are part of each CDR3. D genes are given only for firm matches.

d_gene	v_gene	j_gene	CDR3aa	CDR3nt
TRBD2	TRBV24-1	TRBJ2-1	CATSVQGQRGYNEQFF	TGTGCCACCAGTGTTCAAGGGCAGCGGGGGTACAATGAGCAGTTCTTC
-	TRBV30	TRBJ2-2	CAWGRSLGAATGELFF	TGTGCCTGGGGGAGGAGTTTAGGGGCGGCCACCGGGGAGCTGTTTTTT
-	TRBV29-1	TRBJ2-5	CSVQPVGGGGETQYF	TGCAGCGTCCAGCCAGTAGGCGGGGGCGGCGAGACCCAGTACTTC
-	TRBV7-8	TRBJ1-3	CASSPLGGGGNTIYF	TGTGCCAGCAGCCCTCTGGGGGGAGGAGGAAACACCATATATTTT
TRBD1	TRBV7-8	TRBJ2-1	CASSPWTGDYNEQFF	TGTGCCAGCAGCCCTTGGACAGGGGACTACAATGAGCAGTTCTTC
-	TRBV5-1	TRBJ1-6	CASIWPRFYNSPLHF	TGCGCCAGCATCTGGCCCAGGTTCTATAATTCACCCCTCCACTTT
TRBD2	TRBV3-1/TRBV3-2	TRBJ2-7	CASGLGLAGAEQYF	TGTGCCAGCGGTTTGGGACTAGCGGGAGCCGAGCAGTACTTC
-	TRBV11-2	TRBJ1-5	CASSLGNSDSNQPQHF	TGTGCCAGCAGCTTAGGAAACAGTGATAGCAATCAGCCCCAGCATTTT
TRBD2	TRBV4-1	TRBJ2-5	CASSQDDGLGTNIQETQYF	TGCGCCAGCAGCCAAGATGACGGCTTAGGGACTAACATCCAAGAGACCCAGTACTTC
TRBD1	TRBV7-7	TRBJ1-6	CASSLVPRGHSPLHF	TGTGCCAGCAGCTTAGTACCCAGGGGGCACTCACCCCTCCACTTT
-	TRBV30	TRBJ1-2	CARKGRQGPYGYTF	TGTGCCCGGAAGGGTCGGCAGGGTCCCTATGGCTACACCTTC
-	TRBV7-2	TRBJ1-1	CASSLGGTMNTEAFF	TGTGCCAGCAGCTTAGGGGGCACCATGAACACTGAAGCTTTCTTT
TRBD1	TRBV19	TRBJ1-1	CASSPGGFDTEAFF	TGTGCCAGTAGTCCAGGGGGCTTCGACACTGAAGCTTTCTTT
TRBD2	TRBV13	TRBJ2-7	CASSNLLAGGNPQYYEQYF	TGTGCCAGCAGCAATCTTCTAGCGGGAGGGAACCCCCAGTACTACGAGCAGTACTTC
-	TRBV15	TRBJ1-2	CATSSSPGLLDGYTF	TGTGCCACCAGCAGCTCGCCTGGGCTCCTCGATGGCTACACCTTC
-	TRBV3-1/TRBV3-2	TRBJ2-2	CASSLLESTGELFF	TGTGCCAGCAGCTTGCTAGAAAGCACCGGGGAGCTGTTTTTT
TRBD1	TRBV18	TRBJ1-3	CASSQATGLSGNTIYF	TGTGCCAGCTCACAAGCGACAGGGCTCTCTGGAAACACCATATATTTT
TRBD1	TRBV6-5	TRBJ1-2	CASRPMTGGHYGYTF	TGTGCCAGCAGACCCATGACAGGGGGACACTATGGCTACACCTTC
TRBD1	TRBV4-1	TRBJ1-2	CASSQTRQGAGGYTF	TGCGCCAGCAGCCAGACCAGACAGGGGGCAGGTGGCTACACCTTC
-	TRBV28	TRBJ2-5	CASSLSEVATQYF	TGTGCCAGCAGTCTCAGTGAGGTTGCGACCCAGTACTTC
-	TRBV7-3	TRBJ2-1	CASSPPPRGYNEQFF	TGTGCCAGCAGCCCCCCTCCCCGGGGCTACAATGAGCAGTTCTTC